Here is one TCR beta chain with its context. Its target is unknown. The entry originates in a study of CD8 T cells in ankylosing spondylitis. Findings and limits, study-wide: Disease-linked clones reportedly concentrated significantly in matched ankylosing spondylitis synovial fluid. Ankylosing spondylitis blood appeared to be characterized by a TCR beta motif of eight or nine highly homologous variants. Both synovial fluid and blood in reactive arthritis had previously been reported to carry some motif variants.

For TCR beta, libraries came from quantitative 5'-RACE with molecular barcodes. TCRdb used MiXCR to reprocess the 5' RACE reads, holding one entry per CDR3 protein. This sample has roughly 440,000 distinct CDR3 sequences, with under 20% found just once. Germline V lookup: CDR1 SNHLY, CDR2 FYNNEI. V was clipped by 3 bases and J by 4 bases; unmatched bases: 3. The CDR3 covers 14 residues. This receptor was obtained from a male donor with ankylosing spondylitis. This chain uses TRBV2 with TRBJ1-1, with 9 bases fitting TRBD1. What was sequenced was blood, either unsorted or a sorted T cell fraction (not recorded which). CDR3 loop: CASSEVGQGTEAFF. The CDR3 DNA sequence: TGTGCCAGCAGTGAGGTGGGACAGGGCACTGAAGCTTTCTTT. The whole variable domain, remainder taken from reference TRBV2 and TRBJ1-1, is EPEVTQTPSHQVTQMGQEVILRCVPISNHLYFYWYRQILGQKVEFLVSFYNNEISEKSEIFDDQFSVERPDGSNFTLKIRSTKLEDSAMYFCASSEVGQGTEAFFGQGTRLTVV.